The 13 T cell receptor beta chains below come from one sample, sequenced in a study of response to subunit inactivated influenza vaccine. Each CDR3 protein gets one entry after TCRdb re-called the RT-PCR reads with MiXCR. The sample lists about 580,000 distinct CDR3 sequences; 14% were seen once. Sequenced material: PBMCs from blood, taken 12 days after vaccination. These receptors were taken from a man aged 45 to 65 who received an inactivated influenza vaccine.

This clonotype was counted many times. The chain recombines TRBV20-1 with TRBJ2-1; D is ambiguous. V lost 5 bases, J lost 7 bases, and 12 bases lay in between. Germline values: CDR1 DFQATT, CDR2 SNEGSKA (reference sequence). This CDR3 is 12 amino acids long. The CDR3, as DNA: TGCAGTGCTCCAACAATTAATAATGAGCAGTTCTTC. Its translation: CSAPTINNEQFF.

This clonotype has at least ten counts. A much larger clone is a single base away; this may be a read error. V usage is TRBV21-1 and J usage is TRBJ2-5. TRBV21-1 is a documented pseudogene. CDR3 length equals 10 residues. CDR3 amino acids: CASSKETQYF. For the CDR3, the DNA is TGTGCCAGCAGCAAAGAGACCCAGTACTTC.

Only a few counts were recorded for this clonotype. The V and J genes are TRBV5-1 and TRBJ1-1, with a weak D call TRBD1 (6 bases). The V and J ends lost 4 bases and 6 bases respectively, with 16 bases between them. The V gene's germline CDR1 is SGHRS and CDR2 YFSETQ. The length of the CDR3 is 14 residues. The CDR3 here is CASSRTGSFSEAFF. Written as DNA, the CDR3 is TGCGCCAGCAGCCGAACAGGGTCTTTCTCTGAAGCTTTCTTT. Looking up the rest from reference TRBV5-1 and TRBJ1-1 gives the full variable domain: KAGVTQTPRYLIKTRGQQVTLSCSPISGHRSVSWYQQTPGQGLQFLFEYFSETQRNKGNFPGRFSGRQFSNSRSEMNVSTLELGDSALYLCASSRTGSFSEAFFGQGTRLTVV.

The gene calls are TRBV27 and TRBJ2-1, with D uncertain. V dropped 3 bases and J dropped 14 bases, with 11 bases sitting between them. Germline V CDR1 and CDR2: MNHEY, SMNVEV (reference sequence). The CDR3 is made up of 11 amino acids. For the CDR3, the DNA is TGTGCCAGCAGTTTGGGTCCCAGCGAGTTCTTC. Its translation: CASSLGPSEFF.

V gene TRBV25-1 combines with J gene TRBJ2-3; D is possibly TRBD2 (6 bases). Trimming removed 7 bases from V and 8 bases from J, with 16 bases in between. Germline assignment: CDR1 MGHDK and CDR2 SYGVNS. The CDR3 covers 13 residues. CDR3 coding DNA: TGTGCCAGCACCTGGACACACGGGGGTACGCAGTATTTT. Residues: CASTWTHGGTQYF.

The sample holds many counts of this clonotype. The J gene is TRBJ2-2, the V gene TRBV6-2 or TRBV6-3; 7 bases fit TRBD1. The CDR3 totals 15 residues. Per the germline V gene, CDR1 is MNHEY and CDR2 is SVGEGT. The J segment lost 1 base and the V segment lost 4 bases, leaving 3 bases of the junction unmatched. CDR3 nucleotides: TGTGCCAGCAGTTCCGGGACAGAGAACACCGGGGAGCTGTTTTTT. It yields the protein CASSSGTENTGELFF.

The gene calls are TRBV5-1 and TRBJ1-1; a weak D match, TRBD1 (5 bases). Between the trimmed V and J ends, which lost 0 bases and 11 bases, there was a span of 11 bases. Germline V gene data show CDR1 as SGHRS and CDR2 as YFSETQ. The CDR3 spans 12 residues. The CDR3 here is CASSLDGGWAFF. The DNA for the CDR3 is TGCGCCAGCAGCTTGGATGGGGGATGGGCTTTCTTT.

The V gene is TRBV5-1, the J gene TRBJ2-3; D might be TRBD1 (6 bases). The germline gives CDR1 SGHRS, CDR2 YFSETQ. This CDR3 comprises 13 residues. V lost 4 bases to trimming and J lost 4 bases, with 10 bases between them. CDR3 bases: TGCGCCAGCAGCATCGACAGGTCAGATACGCAGTATTTT. Translated, it gives CASSIDRSDTQYF.

This clonotype was found a few times. This chain joins TRBV5-1 and TRBJ2-5, with D tentatively TRBD2 (5 bases). Germline CDR1 SGHRS, CDR2 YFSETQ. The CDR3 contains 14 residues. V was pared by 4 bases and J by 2 bases, with 12 bases between. The DNA for the CDR3 is TGCGCCAGCAGCACTGCCGGGGTTCAAGAGACCCAGTACTTC. Translation: CASSTAGVQETQYF.

The chain employs TRBV15 and TRBJ2-1; 12 bases fit TRBD2. The CDR3 spans 14 residues. Germline CDR1 reads LNHNV; CDR2 reads YYDKDF (reference sequence). The trim removed 0 bases at V and 13 bases at J, leaving 4 bases unmatched. Here the CDR3 reads CATSREGTSGSQFF. In DNA, the CDR3 is TGTGCCACCAGCAGAGAGGGGACTAGCGGGTCCCAGTTCTTC. Full variable domain (rest looked up from reference TRBV15 and TRBJ2-1): DAMVIQNPRYQVTQFGKPVTLSCSQTLNHNVMYWYQQKSSQAPKLLFHYYDKDFNNEADTPDNFQSRRPNTSFCFLDIRSPGLGDTAMYLCATSREGTSGSQFFGPGTRLTVL.

The V call is TRBV20-1, the J call TRBJ1-1; no firm D call. Germline assignment: CDR1 DFQATT and CDR2 SNEGSKA (reference sequence). The CDR3 has 11 residues. Trimming shortened V by 3 bases and J by 5 bases, and 7 bases separated the two germline ends. This CDR3 is CSASIRTEAFF. CDR3 coding DNA: TGCAGTGCTAGTATTCGTACTGAAGCTTTCTTT.

This clonotype appeared a few times. The chain is built from TRBV6-2 or TRBV6-3 and TRBJ2-5; D may match TRBD1 or TRBD2 (5 bases each). The ends were cut back, 0 bases at V and 4 bases at J, with 9 bases in the middle. This CDR3 has 14 amino acids. The germline V gene has CDR1 MNHEY and CDR2 SVGEGT. CDR3 DNA: TGTGCCAGCAGTTACTCGGGACGGATAGAGACCCAGTACTTC. Encoded protein: CASSYSGRIETQYF.

This clonotype has just a few counts. The chain links TRBV19 to TRBJ2-1; D is unresolved. The V gene's germline CDR1 is LNHDA and CDR2 SQIVND (reference sequence). V lost 1 base and J 10 bases, leaving 11 bases between the germline ends. This CDR3 contains 13 residues. CDR3 sequence reads: CASSIVRAQEQFF. CDR3 in DNA: TGTGCCAGTAGTATAGTTAGGGCCCAGGAGCAGTTCTTC.